This T cell receptor beta chain was recovered during a study of shared clonotypes between healthy human individuals. Investigators divided CD4+ cells into CD45RA+ naive and CD45RA-negative memory subsets. Method: immunoSEQ multiplex PCR; TCRdb's copy keeps in-frame clones and lacks some. Of around 1 million clones listed, over 60% are singletons. In germline, CDR1 is MNHEY, CDR2 SVGAGI. Trimming cost V 4 bases and J 11 bases; bases outside gene matches: 11. CDR3 length: 14 amino acids. The receptor's source is a man younger than 35 in good health. The chain joins TRBV6-5 to TRBJ2-7; TRBD2 matches at 10 bases. Sequencing was performed on memory CD4+ T cells sorted from blood. Subset meaning: CD45RA-negative fraction. The CDR3 spells CASSSMASGGAEYF. Here the CDR3 DNA reads TGTGCCAGCAGTTCGATGGCTAGCGGGGGCGCGGAGTACTTC.